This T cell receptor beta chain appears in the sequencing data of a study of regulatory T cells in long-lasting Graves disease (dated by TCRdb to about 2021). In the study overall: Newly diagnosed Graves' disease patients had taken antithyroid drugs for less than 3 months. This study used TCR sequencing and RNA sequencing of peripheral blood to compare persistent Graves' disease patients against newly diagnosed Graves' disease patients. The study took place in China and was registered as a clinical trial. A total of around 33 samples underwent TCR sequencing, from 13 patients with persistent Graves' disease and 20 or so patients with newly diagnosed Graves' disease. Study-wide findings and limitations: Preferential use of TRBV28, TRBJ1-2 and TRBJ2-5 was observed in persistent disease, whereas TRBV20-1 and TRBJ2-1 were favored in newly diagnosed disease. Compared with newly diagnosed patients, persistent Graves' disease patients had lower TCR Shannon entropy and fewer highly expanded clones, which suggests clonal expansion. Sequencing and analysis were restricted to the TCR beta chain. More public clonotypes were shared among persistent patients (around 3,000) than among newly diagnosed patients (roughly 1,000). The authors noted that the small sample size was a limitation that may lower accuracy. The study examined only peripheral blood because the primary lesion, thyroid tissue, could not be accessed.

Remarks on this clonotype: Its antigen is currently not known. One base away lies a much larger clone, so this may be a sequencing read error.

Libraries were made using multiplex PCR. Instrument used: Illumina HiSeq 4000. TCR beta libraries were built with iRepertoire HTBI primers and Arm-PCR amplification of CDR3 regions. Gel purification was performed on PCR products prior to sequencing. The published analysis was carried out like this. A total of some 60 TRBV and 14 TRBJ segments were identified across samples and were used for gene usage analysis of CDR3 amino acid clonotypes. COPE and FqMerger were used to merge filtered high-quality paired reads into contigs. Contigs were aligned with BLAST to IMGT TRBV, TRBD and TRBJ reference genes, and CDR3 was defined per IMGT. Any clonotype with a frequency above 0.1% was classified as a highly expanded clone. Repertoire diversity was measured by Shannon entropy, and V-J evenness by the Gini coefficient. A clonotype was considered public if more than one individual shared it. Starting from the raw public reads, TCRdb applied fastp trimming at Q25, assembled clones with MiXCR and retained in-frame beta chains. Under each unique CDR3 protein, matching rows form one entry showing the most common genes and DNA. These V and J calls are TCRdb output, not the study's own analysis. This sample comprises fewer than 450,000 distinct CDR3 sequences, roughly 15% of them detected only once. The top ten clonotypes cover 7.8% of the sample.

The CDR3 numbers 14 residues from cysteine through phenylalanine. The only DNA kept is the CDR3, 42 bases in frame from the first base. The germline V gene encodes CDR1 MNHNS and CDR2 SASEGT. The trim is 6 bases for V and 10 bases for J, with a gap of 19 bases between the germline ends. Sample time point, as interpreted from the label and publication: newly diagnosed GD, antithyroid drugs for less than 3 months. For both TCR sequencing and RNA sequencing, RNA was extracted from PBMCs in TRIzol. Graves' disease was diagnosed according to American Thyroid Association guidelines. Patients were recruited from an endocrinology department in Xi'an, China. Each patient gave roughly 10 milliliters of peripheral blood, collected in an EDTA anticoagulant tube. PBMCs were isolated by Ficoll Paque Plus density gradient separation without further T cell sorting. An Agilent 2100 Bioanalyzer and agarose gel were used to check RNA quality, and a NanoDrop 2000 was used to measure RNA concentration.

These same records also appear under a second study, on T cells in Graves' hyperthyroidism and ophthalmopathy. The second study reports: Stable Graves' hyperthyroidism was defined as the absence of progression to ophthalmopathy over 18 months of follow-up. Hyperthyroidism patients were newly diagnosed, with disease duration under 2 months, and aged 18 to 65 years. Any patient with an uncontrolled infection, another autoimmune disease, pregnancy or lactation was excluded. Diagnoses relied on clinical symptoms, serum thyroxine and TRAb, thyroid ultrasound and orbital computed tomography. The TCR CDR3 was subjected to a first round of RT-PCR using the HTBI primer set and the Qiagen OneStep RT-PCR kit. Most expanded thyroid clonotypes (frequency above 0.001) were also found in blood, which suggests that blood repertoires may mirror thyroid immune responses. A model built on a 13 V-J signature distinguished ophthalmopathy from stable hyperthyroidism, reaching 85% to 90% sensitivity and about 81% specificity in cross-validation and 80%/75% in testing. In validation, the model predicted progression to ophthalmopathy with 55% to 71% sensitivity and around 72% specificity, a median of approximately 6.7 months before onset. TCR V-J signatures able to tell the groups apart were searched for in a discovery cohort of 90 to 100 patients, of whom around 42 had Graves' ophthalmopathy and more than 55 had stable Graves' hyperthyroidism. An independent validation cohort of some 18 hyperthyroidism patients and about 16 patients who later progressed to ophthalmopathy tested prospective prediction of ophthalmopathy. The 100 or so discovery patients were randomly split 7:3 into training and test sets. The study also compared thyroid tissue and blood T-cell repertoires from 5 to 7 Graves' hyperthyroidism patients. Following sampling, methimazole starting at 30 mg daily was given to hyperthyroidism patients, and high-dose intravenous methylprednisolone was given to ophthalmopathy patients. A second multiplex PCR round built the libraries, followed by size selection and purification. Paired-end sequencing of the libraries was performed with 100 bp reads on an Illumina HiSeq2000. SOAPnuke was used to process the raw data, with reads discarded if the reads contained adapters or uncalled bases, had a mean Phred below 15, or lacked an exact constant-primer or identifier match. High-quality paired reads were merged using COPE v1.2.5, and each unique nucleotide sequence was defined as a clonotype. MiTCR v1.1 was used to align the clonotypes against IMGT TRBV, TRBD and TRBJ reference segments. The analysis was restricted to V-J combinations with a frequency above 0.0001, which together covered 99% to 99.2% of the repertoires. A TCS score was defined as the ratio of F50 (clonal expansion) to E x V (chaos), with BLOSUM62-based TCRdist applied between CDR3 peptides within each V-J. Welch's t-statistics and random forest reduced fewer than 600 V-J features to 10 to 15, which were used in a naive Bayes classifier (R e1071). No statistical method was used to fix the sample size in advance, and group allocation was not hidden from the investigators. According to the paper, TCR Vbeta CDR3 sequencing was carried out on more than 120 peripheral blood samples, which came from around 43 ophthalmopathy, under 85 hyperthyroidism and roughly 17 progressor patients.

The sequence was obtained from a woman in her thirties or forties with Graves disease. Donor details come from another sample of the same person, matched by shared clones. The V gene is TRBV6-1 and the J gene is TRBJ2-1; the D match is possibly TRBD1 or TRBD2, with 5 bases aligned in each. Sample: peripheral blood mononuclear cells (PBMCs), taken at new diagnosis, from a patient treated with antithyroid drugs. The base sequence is TGTGCCAGCAGGCTCCGGGACCCACTCGGGGAGCAGTTCTTC. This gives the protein CASRLRDPLGEQFF.